This T cell receptor beta chain was sequenced in a study of CD8+ T cells in alopecia areata. Study-wide results and limits: Tofacitinib significantly reduced both scalp clonality and expanded CD8+ clones among the top 100. Lesional scalp exceeded normal scalp in clonality, especially in alopecia totalis/universalis.

The CDR3 length is 15 residues. The V end lost 0 bases, the J end lost 6 bases, and 10 bases lay between the germline ends. CDR1 and CDR2 (germline): SGDLS, YYNGEE. Sequencing templates came from extracted RNA that was reverse transcribed into cDNA. The repertoire was sequenced with immunoSEQ multiplex PCR; TCRdb's copy has only in-frame clones and lacks some. The table lists a few hundred thousand clones, under 40% of them singletons. Comment on this clone: Its antigen is not known.

The treatment is: oral pan-JAK inhibitor, 5-10 mg twice daily. Peripheral blood, together with lesional scalp punch biopsies, was collected from alopecia areata patients. Sequencing was performed on CD4+ T cells sorted from blood, taken at roughly week 30, from a patient treated with tofacitinib. The gene calls are TRBV9 and TRBJ1-6, with unresolved D. The sequence was collected from a human donor with alopecia areata. The CDR3 DNA follows: TGTGCCAGCAGCGTAGCTTTAGGTGGTAATTCACCCCTCCACTTT. It codes for CASSVALGGNSPLHF.